A selection of T cell receptor beta chains follows, all from one sample in a study of cytomegalovirus exposure and HLA in healthy donors. Clones were read by immunoSEQ multiplex PCR, and TCRdb kept only the in-frame ones, dropping some. The sample holds about 130,000 clones. The specimen was PBMCs. These receptors were taken from a man in his forties or fifties in good health and CMV-seronegative. Both conserved end residues are part of each CDR3. A D gene is named only where the DNA matches it firmly.

>.|TRBJ1-2|TRBV4-3
TGCGCCAGGGGGGGGGCGGACTATGGCTACACCTTC
CARGGADYGYTF
>.|TRBJ2-5|TRBV10-3
TGTGCCATCAGTGCGATCCGGGTACAAGAGACCCAGTACTTC
CAISAIRVQETQYF
>TRBD2|TRBJ2-1|TRBV27
TGTGCCACCCGCGGACTAGCGGGAGGGAATGAGCAGTTCTTC
CATRGLAGGNEQFF
>TRBD1|TRBJ2-7|TRBV2
TGTGCCAGCAGTGTAGAGACAGGGAGCTCCTACGAGCAGTACTTC
CASSVETGSSYEQYF
>TRBD1|TRBJ2-4|TRBV5-1
TGCGCCAGCAGCTCACACCCTTACGATGCCCCCGGGACAGGGGTCAAAAACATTCAGTACTTC
CASSSHPYDAPGTGVKNIQYF
>.|TRBJ1-2|TRBV5-1
TGCGCCAGCAGCTCTAGTAGCGGGGTCGACGGCTACACCTTC
CASSSSSGVDGYTF
>TRBD1|TRBJ2-7|TRBV4-1
TGCGCCAGCAGCCAAGAGGGACAGACAATCGAGCAGTACTTC
CASSQEGQTIEQYF
>TRBD1|TRBJ1-5|TRBV6-5
TGTGCCAGCAGATCCAGGACAGGAGGCAATCAGCCCCAGCATTTT
CASRSRTGGNQPQHF
>.|TRBJ1-1|TRBV18
TGTGCCAGCTCCCAGGGACAGAACACTGAAGCTTTCTTT
CASSQGQNTEAFF
>TRBD2|TRBJ2-1|TRBV6-6
TGTGCCAGCAGCGGCAGCGGGAGTCCCTACAATGAGCAGTTCTTC
CASSGSGSPYNEQFF
>.|TRBJ2-7|TRBV2
TGTGCCAGCAGTGTAGATCAACAGACCTACGAGCAGTACTTC
CASSVDQQTYEQYF
>.|TRBJ2-7|TRBV29-1
TGCAGCGTTGGGTGGGACATTTCCTACGAGCAGTACTTC
CSVGWDISYEQYF
>.|TRBJ2-3|TRBV2
TGTGCCAGCGTGCGGGACCGCACAGATACGCAGTATTTT
CASVRDRTDTQYF
>.|TRBJ1-1|TRBV30
TGTGCCTGGAGGCGGCAGATTTTGAACACTGAAGCTTTCTTT
CAWRRQILNTEAFF
>TRBD1|TRBJ1-6|TRBV7-8
TGTGCCAGCAGCTTAGTACAGGGGTATTCACCCCTCCACTTT
CASSLVQGYSPLHF
>TRBD1|TRBJ1-3|TRBV28
TGTGCCAGCAGTGGACAGGACAGGCCTCGAGACACCATATATTTT
CASSGQDRPRDTIYF
>.|TRBJ2-1|TRBV7-6
TGTGCCAGCAGCTTAAGGTCGGCTCTAGCAGGTTTCGATGAGCAGTTCTTC
CASSLRSALAGFDEQFF
>TRBD1|TRBJ1-5|TRBV2
TGTGCCAGCAGGGACGGACAGGGGGTTGTTCAGCCCCAGCATTTT
CASRDGQGVVQPQHF
>.|TRBJ2-7|TRBV11-3
TGTGCCAGCAGCTTAGTGGTCCAACCGGGCGAGCAGTACTTC
CASSLVVQPGEQYF
>TRBD1|TRBJ1-2|TRBV30
TGTGCCTGGGGGGGGACAGCGCTTAACTATGGCTACACCTTC
CAWGGTALNYGYTF
>.|TRBJ2-1|TRBV6-5
TGTGCCAGCAGTTCTAAAACGGGGTCAACCTACAATGAGCAGTTCTTC
CASSSKTGSTYNEQFF
>.|TRBJ2-2|TRBV5-4
TGTGCCAGCAGCTTGGCCGTGAACACCGGGGAGCTGTTTTTT
CASSLAVNTGELFF
>.|TRBJ2-7|TRBV6-5
TGTGCCAGCAGTTCGTCCCCGTACGAGCAGTACTTC
CASSSSPYEQYF